The rows below give T cell receptor beta chains drawn from one sample of a study of cytomegalovirus exposure and HLA in healthy donors. The assay was immunoSEQ multiplex PCR, and TCRdb's table has in-frame clones only and misses some. Of hundreds of thousands of clones listed, roughly four fifths are singletons. The sample was PBMCs. These receptors all stem from a girl aged 2 to 10 in good health and CMV-seronegative. CDR3s include the opening cysteine and the closing phenylalanine or tryptophan. The D gene is left open where the match is weak. Not every row has a clone size; where given, it reads once, few, many or a size class.

>TRBV19|.|TRBD1|15|TRBJ2-5
TGTGCCAGTAAAGATCGTGGACAGGGCCAAGAGACCCAGTACTTC
CASKDRGQGQETQYF
>TRBV27|once|.|14|TRBJ1-1
TGTGCCAGCACCCCCCTCGGTGGTGACACTGAAGCTTTCTTT
CASTPLGGDTEAFF
>TRBV6-1|.|.|13|TRBJ1-1
TGTGCCACCCATGTCGCCAGGAACACTGAAGCTTTCTTT
CATHVARNTEAFF
>TRBV5-1|.|.|15|TRBJ2-7
TGCGCCAGCAGCCCCAGGGAGGTGAGCTCCTACGAGCAGTACTTC
CASSPREVSSYEQYF
>TRBV27|.|.|13|TRBJ1-5
TGTGCCAGCAGTCCCGCGACTTATCAGCCCCAGCATTTT
CASSPATYQPQHF
>TRBV29-1|.|.|14|TRBJ1-2
TGCAGCGTTGAAGGAACAGGGATAGACTATGGCTACACCTTC
CSVEGTGIDYGYTF
>TRBV4-1|.|.|15|TRBJ2-7
TGCGCCAGCAGCCAAGTCCCGGGACCAGGGGACGAGCAGTACTTC
CASSQVPGPGDEQYF
>TRBV5-1|few|.|16|TRBJ2-3
TGCGCCAGCAGCTTAGTTGAGGCGAGCCTCACAGATACGCAGTATTTT
CASSLVEASLTDTQYF
>TRBV15|once|.|15|TRBJ1-2
TGTGCCACCAGCAGATCTTCGGGGACTGTGTACGGCTACACCTTC
CATSRSSGTVYGYTF
>TRBV4-1|.|.|16|TRBJ2-7
TGCGCCAGCAGCCAAGATCCCCGGGAGTTACGCTACGAGCAGTACTTC
CASSQDPRELRYEQYF
>TRBV12-5|.|TRBD2|14|TRBJ2-3
TGTGCTAGTTCGGCTAGCGGGAGCACAGATACGCAGTATTTT
CASSASGSTDTQYF
>TRBV6-1|.|.|14|TRBJ1-5
TGTGCCAGCAGTGAAAGGTTCAGGGATCAGCCCCAGCATTTT
CASSERFRDQPQHF
>TRBV19|few|TRBD1|15|TRBJ2-5
TGTGCCAGTAGCATTGCCAGGGACAGCCAAGAGACCCAGTACTTC
CASSIARDSQETQYF
>TRBV5-4|.|TRBD2|17|TRBJ2-1
TGTGCCAGCAGGAGGGGGGGCCCTACTAGCGGGGTAACGGTGCAGTTCTTC
CASRRGGPTSGVTVQFF
>TRBV9|once|TRBD2|17|TRBJ2-3
TGTGCCAGCAGCGTATCAGCGGGGGTCTATAGCACAGATACGCAGTATTTT
CASSVSAGVYSTDTQYF
>TRBV5-6|.|.|16|TRBJ1-4
TGTGCCAGCAGCTTGCGAAGGACAGCCCTTAATGAAAAACTGTTTTTT
CASSLRRTALNEKLFF
>TRBV2|.|.|12|TRBJ2-7
TGTGCCAGCAGTGGTCAGAACTACGAGCAGTACTTC
CASSGQNYEQYF
>TRBV4-2|.|.|14|TRBJ1-3
TGTGCCAGCAGCCAAGATAATGAGGGAAACACCATATATTTT
CASSQDNEGNTIYF
>TRBV5-8|.|TRBD1|17|TRBJ1-5
TGTGCCAGCAGCTGGACCGGGACAGGGTATAGCAATCAGCCCCAGCATTTT
CASSWTGTGYSNQPQHF
>TRBV14|.|.|13|TRBJ2-1
TGTGCCAGCAGCCTGTTATCCGCGGGTGAGCAGTTCTTC
CASSLLSAGEQFF
>TRBV28|.|TRBD1|18|TRBJ1-2
TGTGCCAGCAGTTTAAGTCTCGGTCAGGGACAGCCTAACTATGGCTACACCTTC
CASSLSLGQGQPNYGYTF
>TRBV27|.|TRBD1|12|TRBJ1-1
TGTGCCAGCAGTCATGGACAGGGTTTAGCTTTCTTT
CASSHGQGLAFF
>TRBV6-1|.|.|14|TRBJ2-3
TGTGCCAGCAGTGAACGGTCTAGCATGGTTCCGCAGTATTTT
CASSERSSMVPQYF
>TRBV6-6|.|.|12|TRBJ1-1
TGTGCCAGCAGTTATTCAGACACTGAAGCTTTCTTT
CASSYSDTEAFF
>TRBV20-1|.|TRBD1|11|TRBJ2-7
TGCAGTACTGGGACAGGGAGAGAGCAGTACTTC
CSTGTGREQYF
>TRBV29-1|few|.|12|TRBJ2-7
TGCAGCGTAGGGGCCGTCTCCTACGAGCAGTACTTC
CSVGAVSYEQYF
>TRBV30|.|TRBD1|13|TRBJ1-2
TGTGCCTGGAGAACAGGGGGGAACTATGGCTACACCTTC
CAWRTGGNYGYTF
>TRBV7-6|.|.|14|TRBJ1-4
TGTGCCAGCAGCTTGACTGCCGCGGGGGAAAAACTGTTTTTT
CASSLTAAGEKLFF